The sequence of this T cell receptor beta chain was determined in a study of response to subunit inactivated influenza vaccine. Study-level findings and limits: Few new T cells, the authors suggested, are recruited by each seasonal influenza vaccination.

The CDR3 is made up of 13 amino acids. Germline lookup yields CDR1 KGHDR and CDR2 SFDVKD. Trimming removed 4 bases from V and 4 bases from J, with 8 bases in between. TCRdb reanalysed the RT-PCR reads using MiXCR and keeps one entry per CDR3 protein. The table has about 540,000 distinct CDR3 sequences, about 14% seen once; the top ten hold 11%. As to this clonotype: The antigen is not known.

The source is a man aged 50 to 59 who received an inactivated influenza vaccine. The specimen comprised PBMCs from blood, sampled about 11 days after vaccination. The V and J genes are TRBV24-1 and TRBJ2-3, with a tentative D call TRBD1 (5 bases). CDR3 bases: TGTGCCACCAGTGACGCAGGGTCAGATACGCAGTATTTT. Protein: CATSDAGSDTQYF.